This T cell receptor beta chain was documented in a study of Ad26.COV2.S vaccination and SARS-CoV-2 variants. Trimming took off 0 bases at V and 4 bases at J, with 2 bases between the two ends. Germline CDR1 SEHNR, CDR2 FQNEAQ (reference sequence). CDR3 length equals 12 residues. This sample's treatment: 15 to 20 received Ad26.COV2.S at low or high dose, single or two shots; roughly 5 received placebo; per-sample allocation not given. Collection of the samples took place on day 63 after the first injection of vaccine or placebo. Data came from immunoSEQ multiplex PCR; TCRdb stores just in-frame clones and leaves some out. The data show 300,000 to 350,000 clones, roughly nine tenths seen once.

Specimen: peripheral blood, collected in a trial of Ad26.COV2.S vaccine versus placebo. The chain couples TRBV7-9 to TRBJ2-3; no clear D. The clonotype originates from a person aged 18-60 years who received the Ad26.COV2.S COVID-19 vaccine or a placebo. CDR3 protein: CASSLAADTQYF. In nucleotides, the CDR3 is TGTGCCAGCAGCTTAGCTGCAGATACGCAGTATTTT.